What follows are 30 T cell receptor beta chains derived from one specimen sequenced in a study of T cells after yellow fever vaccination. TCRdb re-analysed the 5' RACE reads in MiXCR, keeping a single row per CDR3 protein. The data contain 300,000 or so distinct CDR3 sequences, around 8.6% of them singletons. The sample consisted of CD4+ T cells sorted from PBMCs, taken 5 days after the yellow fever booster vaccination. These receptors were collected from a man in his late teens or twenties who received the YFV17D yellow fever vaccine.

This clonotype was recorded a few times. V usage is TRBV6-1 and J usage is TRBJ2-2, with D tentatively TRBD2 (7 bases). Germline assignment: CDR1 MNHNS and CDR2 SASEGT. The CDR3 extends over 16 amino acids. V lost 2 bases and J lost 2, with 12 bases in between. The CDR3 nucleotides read TGTGCCAGCAGTGAATATGGGGGGGCCAACACCGGGGAGCTGTTTTTT. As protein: CASSEYGGANTGELFF.

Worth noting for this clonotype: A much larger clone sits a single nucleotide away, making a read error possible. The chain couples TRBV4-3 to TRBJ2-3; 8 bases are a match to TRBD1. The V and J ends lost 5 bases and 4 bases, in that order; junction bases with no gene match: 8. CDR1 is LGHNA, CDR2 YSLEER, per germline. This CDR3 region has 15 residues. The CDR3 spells CASSDPGGASDTQYF. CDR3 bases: TGCGCCAGCAGCGACCCAGGGGGCGCCTCAGATACGCAGTATTTT.

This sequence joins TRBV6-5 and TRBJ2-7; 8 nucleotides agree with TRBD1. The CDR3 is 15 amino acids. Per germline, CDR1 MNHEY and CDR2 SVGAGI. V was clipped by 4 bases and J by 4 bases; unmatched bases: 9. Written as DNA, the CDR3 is TGTGCCAGCAGTTCCCCGGGAACAGGGGGGTACGAGCAGTACTTC. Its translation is CASSSPGTGGYEQYF.

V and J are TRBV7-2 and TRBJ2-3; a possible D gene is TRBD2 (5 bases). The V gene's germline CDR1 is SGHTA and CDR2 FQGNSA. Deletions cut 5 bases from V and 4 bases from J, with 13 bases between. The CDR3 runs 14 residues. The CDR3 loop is CASSATGGSDTQYF. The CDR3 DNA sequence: TGTGCCAGCAGCGCAACCGGAGGTTCAGATACGCAGTATTTT.

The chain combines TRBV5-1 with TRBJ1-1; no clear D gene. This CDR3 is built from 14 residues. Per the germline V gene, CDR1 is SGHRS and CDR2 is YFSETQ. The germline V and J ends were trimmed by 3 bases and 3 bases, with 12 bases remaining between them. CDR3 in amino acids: CASSSLGSDTEAFF. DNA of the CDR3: TGCGCCAGCAGCTCCCTGGGAAGCGACACTGAAGCTTTCTTT.

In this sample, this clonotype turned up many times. The CDR3 coding sequence is TGTGCCAGCTCACTAAGGCGTGGTGTGGGCGTCGCAGATACGCAGTATTTT. Protein sequence: CASSLRRGVGVADTQYF. The V call is TRBV11-2, the J call TRBJ2-3; D not certain. Germline V gene data show CDR1 as SGHAT and CDR2 as FQNNGV. This CDR3 is 17 amino acids long. V gave up 8 bases and J gave up 4 bases, with 25 bases separating them.

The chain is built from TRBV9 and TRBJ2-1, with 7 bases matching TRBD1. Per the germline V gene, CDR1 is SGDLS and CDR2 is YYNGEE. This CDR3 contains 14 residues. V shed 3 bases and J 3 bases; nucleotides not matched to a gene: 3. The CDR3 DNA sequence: TGTGCCAGCAGCGAGCACAGGGGCTACAATGAGCAGTTCTTC. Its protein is CASSEHRGYNEQFF.

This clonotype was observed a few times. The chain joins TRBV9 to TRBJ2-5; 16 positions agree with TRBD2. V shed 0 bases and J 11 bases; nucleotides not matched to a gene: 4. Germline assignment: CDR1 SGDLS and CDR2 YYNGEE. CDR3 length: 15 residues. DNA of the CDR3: TGTGCCAGCAGCGTAGAACCGGGACTAGCGGGGGGGCAGTACTTC. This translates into CASSVEPGLAGGQYF.

CDR3 DNA: TGTGCCAGCAGCCCTACGACAGGATACACTGAAGCTTTCTTT. Protein: CASSPTTGYTEAFF. The rearrangement uses TRBV5-4 and TRBJ1-1; D is possibly TRBD1 (6 bases). The V end lost 4 bases, the J end lost 3 bases, and 13 bases lay between the germline ends. Germline assignment: CDR1 SGHNT and CDR2 YYREEE (reference sequence). The CDR3 length is 14 residues.

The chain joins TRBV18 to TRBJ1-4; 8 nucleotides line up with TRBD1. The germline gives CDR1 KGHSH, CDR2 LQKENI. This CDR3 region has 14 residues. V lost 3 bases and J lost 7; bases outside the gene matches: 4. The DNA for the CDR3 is TGTGCCAGCTCACCGACAGGGGATGGTGAAAAACTGTTTTTT. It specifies CASSPTGDGEKLFF.

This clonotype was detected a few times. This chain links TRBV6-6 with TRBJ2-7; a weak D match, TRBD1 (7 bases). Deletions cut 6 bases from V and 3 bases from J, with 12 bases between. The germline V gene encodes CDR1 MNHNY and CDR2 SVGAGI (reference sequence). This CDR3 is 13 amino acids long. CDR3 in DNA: TGTGCCAGCAGGCGGGACAGCCTCTACGAGCAGTACGTC. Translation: CASRRDSLYEQYV.

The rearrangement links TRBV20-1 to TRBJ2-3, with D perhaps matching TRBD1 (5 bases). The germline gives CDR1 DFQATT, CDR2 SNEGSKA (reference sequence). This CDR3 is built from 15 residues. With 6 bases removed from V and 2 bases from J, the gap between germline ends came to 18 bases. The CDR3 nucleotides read TGCAGTGCGCGGAGACAGTTCACGAACACAGATACGCAGTATTTT. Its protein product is CSARRQFTNTDTQYF.

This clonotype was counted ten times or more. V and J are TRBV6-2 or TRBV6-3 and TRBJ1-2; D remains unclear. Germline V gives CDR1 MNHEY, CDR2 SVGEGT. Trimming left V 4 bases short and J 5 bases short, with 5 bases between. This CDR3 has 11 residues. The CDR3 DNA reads TGTGCCAGCAGTTCAGAATATGGCTACACCTTC. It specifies CASSSEYGYTF.

The CDR3 DNA sequence: TGTGCCAGCCTTGGGCCGGGGGCCAAAAACATTCAGTACTTC. It codes for CASLGPGAKNIQYF. The chain carries TRBV11-1 and TRBJ2-4; D might be TRBD2 (5 bases). Germline V gene lookup returns CDR1 SGHAT and CDR2 FQDESV (reference sequence). The CDR3 spans 14 residues. V lost 8 bases and J 1 base, leaving 12 bases between the germline ends.

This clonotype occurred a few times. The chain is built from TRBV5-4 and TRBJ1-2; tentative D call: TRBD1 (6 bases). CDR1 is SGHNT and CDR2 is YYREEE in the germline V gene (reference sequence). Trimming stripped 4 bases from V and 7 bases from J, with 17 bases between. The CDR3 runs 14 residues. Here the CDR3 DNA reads TGTGCCAGCAGCCAATTCTACGGGGGCTCTGGCTACACCTTC. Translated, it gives CASSQFYGGSGYTF.

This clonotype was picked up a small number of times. In DNA, the CDR3 is TGTGCCATCAGTAAAGGGACAGGAGGAGCAAGCGGCCAAGAGACCCAGTACTTC. Protein product: CAISKGTGGASGQETQYF. The chain employs TRBV10-3 and TRBJ2-5; 8 bases are a match to TRBD1. Germline lookup yields CDR1 ENHRY and CDR2 SYGVKD. The CDR3 extends over 18 amino acids. V trimming: 5 bases; J trimming: 1 base; junction bases outside the gene matches: 15.

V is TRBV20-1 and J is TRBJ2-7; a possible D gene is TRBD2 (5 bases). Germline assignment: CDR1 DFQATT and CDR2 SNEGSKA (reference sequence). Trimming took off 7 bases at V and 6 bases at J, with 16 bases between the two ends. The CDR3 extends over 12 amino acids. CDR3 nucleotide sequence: TGCAGTGGGCTTAGTGGAGGTTCCGAGCAGTACTTC. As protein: CSGLSGGSEQYF.

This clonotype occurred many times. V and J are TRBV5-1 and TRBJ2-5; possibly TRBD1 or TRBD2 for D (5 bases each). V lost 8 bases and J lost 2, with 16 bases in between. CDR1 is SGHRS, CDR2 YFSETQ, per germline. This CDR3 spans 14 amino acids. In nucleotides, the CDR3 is TGCGCCAGTCAAAAGGGGACGGAACAAGAGACCCAGTACTTC. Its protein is CASQKGTEQETQYF.

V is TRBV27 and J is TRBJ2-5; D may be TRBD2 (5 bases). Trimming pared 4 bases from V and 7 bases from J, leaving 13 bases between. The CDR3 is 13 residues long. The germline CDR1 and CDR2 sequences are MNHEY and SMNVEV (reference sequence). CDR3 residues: CASSSSGIGTQYF. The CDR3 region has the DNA TGTGCCAGCAGTTCATCGGGAATCGGGACCCAGTACTTC.

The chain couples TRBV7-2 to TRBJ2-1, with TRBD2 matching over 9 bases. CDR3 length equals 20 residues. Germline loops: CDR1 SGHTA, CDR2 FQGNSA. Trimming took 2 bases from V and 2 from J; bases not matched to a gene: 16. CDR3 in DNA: TGTGCCAGCAGCTTACCAACCTGGACTGGCGGGGGGGATACCTACAATGAGCAGTTCTTC. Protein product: CASSLPTWTGGGDTYNEQFF.

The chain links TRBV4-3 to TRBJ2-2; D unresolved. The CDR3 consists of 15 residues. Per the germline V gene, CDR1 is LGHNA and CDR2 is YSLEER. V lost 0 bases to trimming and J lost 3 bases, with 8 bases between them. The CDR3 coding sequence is TGCGCCAGCAGCCAAGAATTAATCGACACCGGGGAGCTGTTTTTT. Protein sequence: CASSQELIDTGELFF.

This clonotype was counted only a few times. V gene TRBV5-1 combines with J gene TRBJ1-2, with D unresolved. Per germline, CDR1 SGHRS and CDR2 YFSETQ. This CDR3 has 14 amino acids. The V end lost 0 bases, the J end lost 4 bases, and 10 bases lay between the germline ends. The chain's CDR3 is CASSLDDKGYGYTF. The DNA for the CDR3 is TGCGCCAGCAGCTTGGACGACAAAGGCTATGGCTACACCTTC.

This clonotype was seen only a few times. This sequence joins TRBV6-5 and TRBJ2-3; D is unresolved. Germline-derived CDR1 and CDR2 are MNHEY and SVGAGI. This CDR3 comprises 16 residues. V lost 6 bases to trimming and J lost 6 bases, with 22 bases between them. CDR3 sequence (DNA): TGTGCCAGCAGCCACGGCGGAGCCACGCTTTCGGATACGCAGTATTTT. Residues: CASSHGGATLSDTQYF.

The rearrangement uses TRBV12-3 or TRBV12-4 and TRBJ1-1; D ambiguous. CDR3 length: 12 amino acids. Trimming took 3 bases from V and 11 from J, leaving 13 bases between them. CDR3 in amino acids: CASSLSLFSAFF. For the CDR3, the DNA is TGTGCCAGCAGTTTGTCCCTGTTTAGCGCTTTCTTT.

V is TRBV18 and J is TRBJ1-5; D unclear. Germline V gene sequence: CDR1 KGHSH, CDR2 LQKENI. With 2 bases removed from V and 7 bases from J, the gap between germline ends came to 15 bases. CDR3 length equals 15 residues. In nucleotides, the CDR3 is TGTGCCAGCTCACCAGCAGGAAGGGCTAACCAGCCCCAGCATTTT. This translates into CASSPAGRANQPQHF.

The CDR3 is CSAFDRRTNEKLFF. The CDR3 bases are TGCAGTGCTTTCGACAGACGGACTAATGAAAAACTGTTTTTT. The chain combines TRBV20-1 with TRBJ1-4; perhaps TRBD1 as D (5 bases). There are 14 residues in the CDR3. Trimming took 5 bases from V and 2 from J, leaving 12 bases between them. CDR1 and CDR2 (germline): DFQATT, SNEGSKA (reference sequence).

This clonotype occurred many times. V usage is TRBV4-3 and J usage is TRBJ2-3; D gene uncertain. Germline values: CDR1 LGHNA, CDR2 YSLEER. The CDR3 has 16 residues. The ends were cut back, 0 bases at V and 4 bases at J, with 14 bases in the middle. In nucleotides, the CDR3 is TGCGCCAGCAGCCAAGACCGTTCCCGATCCGCAGATACGCAGTATTTT. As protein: CASSQDRSRSADTQYF.

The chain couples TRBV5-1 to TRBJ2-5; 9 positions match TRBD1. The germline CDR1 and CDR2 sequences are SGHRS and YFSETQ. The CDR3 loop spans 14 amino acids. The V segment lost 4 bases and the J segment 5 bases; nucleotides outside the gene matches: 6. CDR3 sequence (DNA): TGCGCCAGCAGCCACAGGGGGCTAGATGAGACCCAGTACTTC. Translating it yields CASSHRGLDETQYF.

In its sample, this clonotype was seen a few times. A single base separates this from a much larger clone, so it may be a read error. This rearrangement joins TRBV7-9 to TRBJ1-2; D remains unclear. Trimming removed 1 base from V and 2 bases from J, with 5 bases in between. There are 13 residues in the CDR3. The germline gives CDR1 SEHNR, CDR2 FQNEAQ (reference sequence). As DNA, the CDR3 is TGTGCCAGCAGCTTAGGGATGAACTATGGCTACACCTTC. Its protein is CASSLGMNYGYTF. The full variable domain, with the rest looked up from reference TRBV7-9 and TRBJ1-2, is DTGVSQNPRHKITKRGQNVTFRCDPISEHNRLYWYRQTLGQGPEFLTYFQNEAQLEKSRLLSDRFSAERPKGSFSTLEIQRTEQGDSAMYLCASSLGMNYGYTFGSGTRLTVV.

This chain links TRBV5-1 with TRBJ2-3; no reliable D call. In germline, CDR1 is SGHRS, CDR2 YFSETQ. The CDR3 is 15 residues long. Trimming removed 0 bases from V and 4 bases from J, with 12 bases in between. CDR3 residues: CASSLAVPLADTQYF. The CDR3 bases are TGCGCCAGCAGCTTGGCCGTGCCGTTGGCAGATACGCAGTATTTT.